This TCR beta chain originates from a study of PD-1 blockade in classical Hodgkin lymphoma. Study-wide results and limits: Repertoire differences lack defined causes, possibly disease activity or prior therapy.

The data were produced by immunoSEQ multiplex PCR, yet TCRdb's version contains in-frame clones alone and is incomplete. The data hold around 91,000 clones, with roughly 90% observed a single time. This CDR3 contains 15 residues. Germline assignment: CDR1 MNHEY and CDR2 SMNVEV (reference sequence). V lost 6 bases to trimming and J lost 1 base; unmatched junction nucleotides: 5. Every patient had relapsed following autologous stem cell transplantation, and cohorts differed in brentuximab vedotin exposure. Best responses included complete response and partial response; otherwise, the best response was progressive disease. On this clone itself: Its antigen is undetermined.

The chain joins TRBV27 to TRBJ2-2; 7 bases map to TRBD2. This clonotype was sampled from a human donor with classical Hodgkin lymphoma. The material sequenced was peripheral blood mononuclear cells (PBMCs), taken at baseline. The DNA for the CDR3 is TGTGCCAGCAGGTCAGCGGGGAAGAACACCGGGGAGCTGTTTTTT. This sequence encodes CASRSAGKNTGELFF.